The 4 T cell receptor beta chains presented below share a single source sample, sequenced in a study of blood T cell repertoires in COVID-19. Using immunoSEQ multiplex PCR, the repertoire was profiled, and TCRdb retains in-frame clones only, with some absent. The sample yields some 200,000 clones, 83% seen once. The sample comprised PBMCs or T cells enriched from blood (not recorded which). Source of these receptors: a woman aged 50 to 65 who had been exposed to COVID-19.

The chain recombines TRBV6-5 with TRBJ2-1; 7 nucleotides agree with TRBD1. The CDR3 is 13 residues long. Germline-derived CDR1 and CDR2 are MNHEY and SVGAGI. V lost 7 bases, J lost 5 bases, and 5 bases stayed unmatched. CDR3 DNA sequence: TGTGCCAGCAATACAGGGGTCGACAATGAGCAGTTCTTC. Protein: CASNTGVDNEQFF.

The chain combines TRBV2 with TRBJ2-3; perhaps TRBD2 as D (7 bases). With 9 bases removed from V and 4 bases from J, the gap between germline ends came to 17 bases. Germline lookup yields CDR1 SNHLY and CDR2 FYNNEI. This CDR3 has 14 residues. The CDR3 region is CASPRGGGSDTQYF. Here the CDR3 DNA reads TGTGCCAGTCCGAGAGGGGGGGGCTCAGATACGCAGTATTTT.

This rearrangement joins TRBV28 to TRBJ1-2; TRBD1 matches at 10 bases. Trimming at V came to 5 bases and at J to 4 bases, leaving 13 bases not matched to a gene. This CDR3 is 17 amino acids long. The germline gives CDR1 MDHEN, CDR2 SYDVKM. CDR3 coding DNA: TGTGCCAGCAGTCTCCGGGACAGGGGAGTCAAATCCTATGGCTACACCTTC. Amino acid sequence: CASSLRDRGVKSYGYTF.

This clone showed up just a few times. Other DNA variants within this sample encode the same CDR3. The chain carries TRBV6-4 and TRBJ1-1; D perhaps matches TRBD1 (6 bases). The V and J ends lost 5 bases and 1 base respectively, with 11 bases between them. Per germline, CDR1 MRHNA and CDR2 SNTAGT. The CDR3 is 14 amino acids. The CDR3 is CASSSTGGNTEAFF. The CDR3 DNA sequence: TGTGCCAGCAGTTCGACAGGAGGGAACACTGAAGCTTTCTTT.